This T cell receptor beta chain is drawn from a study of T cell clones after liver transplantation (dated by TCRdb to about 2019). At the level of the whole study: The samples were obtained from ITN030ST, a randomized trial that attempted immunosuppression withdrawal within 2 years after liver transplantation. After a pre-transplant mixed lymphocyte reaction, TCRbeta sequencing was used to pinpoint donor-reactive T cell clones, which were subsequently tracked in post-transplant blood. Third party-reactive TCRbeta sequences from pre-transplant MLRs were also identified as an antigen-independent comparator for donor-reactive sequences. Of the eight recipients, a few were HCV-positive, while the remaining recipients had been transplanted for non-autoimmune, non-viral indications. The subjects received no induction therapy and were kept on standard immunosuppression until randomization at 12-24 months post-transplant. To count as tolerant, a recipient had to stay completely off immunosuppression for at least one year without liver enzymes climbing beyond twice the upper limit of normal. Blood samples were collected pre-transplant, pre-randomization before withdrawal, and post-randomization after either full withdrawal or failed withdrawal. A cohort of 8 liver transplant recipients was studied, of whom 3 were classified as tolerant and 5 as non-tolerant. Study-wide conclusions, independent of this receptor: The decline in donor-reactive sequences exceeded the decline in third party-reactive sequences, suggesting partial antigen-specific deletion that was unrelated to withdrawal success. Conclusions were preliminary, limited by small, heterogeneous patient numbers and non-standardized post-transplant time points. Once repertoire turnover was taken into account, donor-reactive detection showed a significant reduction for CD4 in 7 of 8 subjects and for CD8 in 8 of 8. Low numbers of available donor cells limited the measurable donor-reactive repertoire in a couple of subjects. Because no allograft tissue specimens were available, donor-reactive T cells may have migrated into the graft instead of being deleted. In most of the 8 subjects, circulating donor-reactive CD4 TCRbeta sequences decreased significantly after transplant, regardless of tolerance or HCV status.

Using immunoSEQ, frozen genomic DNA was subjected to high-throughput TCRbeta CDR3 sequencing, a process that included PCR amplification, mapping, bias correction and internal controls. The study's processing was this. Only productive rearrangements were retained, and each unique TCRbeta sequence was defined by its CDR3 nucleotide sequence together with its V and J gene. For a sequence to be called donor-reactive, it needed a frequency of at least 0.01% and at least 5-fold expansion in CFSE-low cells compared with unstimulated pre-transplant cells. Minimum frequency thresholds were set for each subject on the basis of the unstimulated sample with the lowest template count, so that a detection power of at least 90% was ensured. Repertoire turnover was measured by Jensen-Shannon divergence between the top 1000 TCRbeta sequences post- and pre-transplant. Two-sided Fisher's exact tests were used to test for changes in how often donor-reactive sequences were detected. TCRdb mirrors the immuneACCESS table, restricted to in-frame sequences. Some clones are absent from its copies; in checked studies, under half trace to an unresolved V gene, and the reason for the others is unknown. From that table come the V and J calls and clone size; the DNA was used to work out D and trimming. This sample has about 20,000 clones in its table, and 75% to 90% of those were observed once. The ten biggest clones cover around 13% of the sample.

The junction shows trimming of 8 bases on V and 2 bases on J, plus 20 bases between the germline ends. The CDR3 runs 16 amino acids, cysteine and phenylalanine included. CDR3 DNA only is kept here, 48 bases in frame from base 1. The germline V gene specifies SGHAT as CDR1 and FQNNGV as CDR2. Remarks on this clone: Its specific antigen is unknown. Base-call qualities are not available, and no considerably larger clone is one nucleotide away.

Thawed unstimulated PBMCs were stained for CD3, CD4 and CD8 and FACS-sorted into CD3+CD4+ and CD3+CD8+ populations. Randomization to immunosuppression withdrawal applied to every one of the 8 studied subjects. The Qiagen DNeasy Blood and Tissue Kit was used for isolation of genomic DNA. The sequence was collected from a human patient who received a liver transplant. Following a transplant, a fraction of the T cells may be traceable to the graft donor. The chain joins TRBV11-2 to TRBJ2-3; TRBD2 is a weak D gene call, 7 bases matching. The starting material was CD8+ T cells from blood, obtained 45 to 46 months after liver transplant. The DNA reads as follows: TGTGCCAGCCTAAGGGGGGGGGACTGGGACACAGATACGCAGTATTTT. Its product reads: CASLRGGDWDTDTQYF. With the rest looked up from the reference TRBV11-2 and TRBJ2-3 genes rather than sequenced, the full variable domain is EAGVAQSPRYKIIEKRQSVAFWCNPISGHATLYWYQQILGQGPKLLIQFQNNGVVDDSQLPKDRFSAERLKGVDSTLKIQPAKLEDSAVYLCASLRGGDWDTDTQYFGPGTRLTVL.